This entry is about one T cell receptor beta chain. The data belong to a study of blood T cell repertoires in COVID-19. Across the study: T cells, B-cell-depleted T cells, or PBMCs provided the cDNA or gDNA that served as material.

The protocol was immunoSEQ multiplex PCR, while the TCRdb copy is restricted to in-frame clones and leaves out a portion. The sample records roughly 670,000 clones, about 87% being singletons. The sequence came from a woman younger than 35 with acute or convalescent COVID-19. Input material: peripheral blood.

The CDR3: CASSSGTGGAFF. The CDR3 nucleotides are TGTGCCAGCAGCTCCGGGACAGGGGGAGCTTTCTTT. The chain links TRBV6-5 to TRBJ1-1; the match to TRBD1 covers 11 bases. The CDR3 is 12 residues long. V shed 6 bases and J 10 bases; nucleotides not matched to a gene: 4. The germline gives CDR1 MNHEY, CDR2 SVGAGI.